The next 30 T cell receptor beta chains were all read from a single sample in a study of beta chain features in type 1 diabetes. Expressed TCRB transcripts were sequenced after all isolated RNA was converted to cDNA. Measured with immunoSEQ multiplex PCR; TCRdb has only the in-frame clones, and not every one. The sample yields roughly 350,000 clones, approximately 10% seen once. What was sequenced was naive CD4+ T cells from blood. These receptors originate from a woman aged 25 to 39 in good health.

The V and J genes are TRBV23-1 and TRBJ2-7, with 15 bases aligning to TRBD2. TRBV23-1 counts as an open reading frame of uncertain function. The CDR3 totals 24 residues. V dropped 2 bases and J dropped 7; count of bases not matched to a gene: 30. CDR3 bases: TGCGCCAGCAGTCAACCTGGGACTAGCGGGAGGTTTGACCCCTCTGTACCCCCACTGTGGGAGCAGTACTTC. This translates into CASSQPGTSGRFDPSVPPLWEQYF.

There are a few counts of this clone. The chain has TRBV29-1 and TRBJ2-1, with a tentative D call TRBD2 (6 bases). Germline CDR1 reads SQVTM; CDR2 reads ANQGSEA. The length of the CDR3 is 12 residues. V dropped 8 bases and J dropped 2 bases, with 10 bases sitting between them. The CDR3 bases are TGCAGCTTCGGGAGTCCCTACAATGAGCAGTTCTTC. Translating it yields CSFGSPYNEQFF.

This clone appeared a few times. V gene TRBV19 combines with J gene TRBJ2-3; 11 nucleotides agree with TRBD2. Germline CDR1 reads LNHDA; CDR2 reads SQIVND (reference sequence). After removal of 6 bases from V and 6 bases from J, the junction contained 5 bases not matched to a gene. The length of the CDR3 is 14 residues. The CDR3 DNA reads as TGTGCCAGTAGGCTAGCGGGAGGATCGGATACGCAGTATTTT. It specifies CASRLAGGSDTQYF.

This clone occurred a few times. V and J are TRBV28 and TRBJ2-5; 16 bases agree with TRBD2. CDR3 length: 22 residues. The germline gives CDR1 MDHEN, CDR2 SYDVKM. Unmatched junction bases numbered 21, after V lost 5 bases and J lost 3 bases. The CDR3 loop is CASSPFSFLGLAGGQYKETQYF. In DNA, the CDR3 is TGTGCCAGCAGTCCTTTTAGCTTCCTGGGACTAGCGGGAGGGCAGTATAAAGAGACCCAGTACTTC. Drawing the rest from reference TRBV28 and TRBJ2-5, the complete variable domain is DVKVTQSSRYLVKRTGEKVFLECVQDMDHENMFWYRQDPGLGLRLIYFSYDVKMKEKGDIPEGYSVSREKKERFSLILESASTNQTSMYLCASSPFSFLGLAGGQYKETQYFGPGTRLLVL.

This rearrangement joins TRBV28 to TRBJ2-7, with TRBD1 matching over 9 bases. Germline CDR1 MDHEN, CDR2 SYDVKM. V was pared by 7 bases and J by 4 bases, with 8 bases of the junction left unmatched. The CDR3 has 14 amino acids. The DNA of the CDR3 is TGTGCCAGCACCACACAGGGGGCGCGGTACGAGCAGTACTTC. It encodes CASTTQGARYEQYF.

The chain carries TRBV19 and TRBJ1-5; 7 nucleotides agree with TRBD1. CDR1 is LNHDA and CDR2 is SQIVND in the germline V gene (reference sequence). The CDR3 is made up of 16 amino acids. The V and J ends lost 8 bases and 2 bases, in that order; junction bases with no gene match: 12. CDR3 protein: CASRPRQGRGNQPQHF. CDR3 DNA: TGTGCCAGTCGGCCCCGACAGGGTCGAGGCAATCAGCCCCAGCATTTT. The complete variable domain, with remaining parts taken from reference TRBV19 and TRBJ1-5, reads DGGITQSPKYLFRKEGQNVTLSCEQNLNHDAMYWYRQDPGQGLRLIYYSQIVNDFQKGDIAEGYSVSREKKESFPLTVTSAQKNPTAFYLCASRPRQGRGNQPQHFGDGTRLSIL.

This clone has a handful of counts. The genes are TRBV30 and TRBJ1-5; D is undetermined. The germline V and J ends were trimmed by 1 base and 4 bases, with 8 bases remaining between them. Germline V gene sequence: CDR1 GTSNPN, CDR2 SVGIG (reference sequence). The length of the CDR3 is 13 residues. DNA of the CDR3: TGTGCCTGGAGTGGACCGAGGAATCAGCCCCAGCATTTT. Translating gives CAWSGPRNQPQHF.

The chain couples TRBV21-1 to TRBJ2-7; the DNA was not used to check the table's D call, TRBD1. TRBV21-1 is assigned pseudogene status. The length of the CDR3 is 13 residues. In DNA form, the CDR3 reads TGTGCCAGCAGCAACCGGGACAACTACGAGCAGTACTTC. As protein: CASSNRDNYEQYF.

This clone was observed a few times. The chain couples TRBV18 to TRBJ1-1; 10 bases fit TRBD1. V was pared by 6 bases and J by 0 bases, with 4 bases of the junction left unmatched. The CDR3 consists of 15 residues. Germline-derived CDR1 and CDR2 are KGHSH and LQKENI. DNA for the CDR3: TGTGCCAGCTCCCGGGACAGGGGCGTGAACACTGAAGCTTTCTTT. Its protein is CASSRDRGVNTEAFF.

In its sample, this clone was seen a few times. The rearrangement links TRBV7-9 to TRBJ1-4, with D uncertain. V was shortened by 7 bases and J by 7 bases, with 7 bases between the two germline ends. This CDR3 has 11 amino acids. The germline gives CDR1 SEHNR, CDR2 FQNEAQ (reference sequence). The CDR3 bases are TGTGCCAGCACCCCCATTGAAAAACTGTTTTTT. Encoded protein: CASTPIEKLFF.

This clone was seen a handful of times. V gene TRBV28 combines with J gene TRBJ2-6, with D uncertain. Deletions cut 3 bases from V and 2 bases from J, with 14 bases between. The CDR3 runs 17 residues. Germline V gives CDR1 MDHEN, CDR2 SYDVKM. CDR3 in amino acids: CASSFSPFSTGANVLTF. The CDR3 nucleotides read TGTGCCAGCAGTTTTAGCCCCTTTTCTACTGGGGCCAACGTCCTGACTTTC.

This clone was seen a handful of times. The V gene is TRBV27, the J gene TRBJ2-3, with D maybe TRBD1 (5 bases). Between the trimmed V and J ends, which lost 3 bases and 4 bases, there was a span of 11 bases. This CDR3 is built from 14 residues. Germline V lookup: CDR1 MNHEY, CDR2 SMNVEV (reference sequence). The CDR3: CASSFDSRSDTQYF. CDR3 in DNA: TGTGCCAGCAGTTTCGACAGCCGATCAGATACGCAGTATTTT.

This clone was seen more than once but under ten times. The chain employs TRBV4-2 and TRBJ1-6; 7 positions match TRBD1. This CDR3 comprises 16 residues. Germline V gives CDR1 LGHNA, CDR2 YNFKEQ. Trimming at V came to 4 bases and at J to 10 bases, leaving 13 bases not matched to a gene. CDR3 bases: TGTGCCAGCAGCCCAAGCCAGGGGGAAAAGGTATCACCCCTCCACTTT. It specifies CASSPSQGEKVSPLHF.

The chain employs TRBV7-3 and TRBJ2-7; 10 nucleotides match TRBD2. The CDR3 runs 15 residues. The junction had 7 bases not matched to a gene; V was cut back by 1 base and J by 7 bases. The V gene's germline CDR1 is SGHTA and CDR2 FQGTGA. CDR3 in amino acids: CASSLRLAGVGEQYF. The DNA for the CDR3 is TGTGCCAGCAGCTTAAGGCTAGCGGGAGTAGGAGAGCAGTACTTC.

The CDR3 DNA follows: TGTGCCAGTATCAAGAGCGTGGCAACGAGCTCCTACAATGAGCAGTTCTTC. Its translation: CASIKSVATSSYNEQFF. The J gene is TRBJ2-1, the V gene TRBV19; no clear D gene. Trimming left V 7 bases short and J 0 bases short, with 19 bases between. In germline, CDR1 is LNHDA, CDR2 SQIVND (reference sequence). The CDR3 covers 17 residues.

J is TRBJ2-5 and V is TRBV9; D uncertain. CDR3 length: 14 amino acids. The germline V gene has CDR1 SGDLS and CDR2 YYNGEE. V lost 0 bases, J lost 1 base, and 7 bases lay in between. The CDR3: CASSVGHLQETQYF. The CDR3 DNA is TGTGCCAGCAGCGTAGGACACCTCCAAGAGACCCAGTACTTC.

This clone came up once. The V gene is TRBV27, the J gene TRBJ2-1, with D perhaps matching TRBD1 (6 bases). The germline V gene encodes CDR1 MNHEY and CDR2 SMNVEV (reference sequence). Trimming removed 7 bases at V and 6 bases at J, with 13 bases between. This CDR3 is built from 13 residues. Here the CDR3 reads CASNSFRGNEQFF. The CDR3 DNA is TGTGCCAGCAACTCTTTCAGGGGCAATGAGCAGTTCTTC.

The gene calls are TRBV18 and TRBJ2-1; D call uncertain. Looked up from germline, CDR1 is KGHSH and CDR2 is LQKENI. This CDR3 spans 14 amino acids. The ends were cut back, 0 bases at V and 7 bases at J, with 10 bases in the middle. CDR3 bases: TGTGCCAGCTCACCACCGAATGAGTGGAATGAGCAGTTCTTC. Protein product: CASSPPNEWNEQFF.

The V and J genes are TRBV7-3 and TRBJ2-3, with D perhaps TRBD2 (5 bases). CDR3 length equals 14 residues. In germline, CDR1 is SGHTA, CDR2 FQGTGA. Trimming removed 2 bases at V and 4 bases at J, with 10 bases between. This CDR3 is CASSLEGRADTQYF. The CDR3 DNA reads as TGTGCCAGCAGCTTAGAGGGTCGAGCAGATACGCAGTATTTT.

This clone turned up a few times. V and J are TRBV20-1 and TRBJ2-5, with D uncertain. The CDR3 is made up of 11 amino acids. Trimming cost V 3 bases and J 5 bases, with 7 bases left between them. Germline lookup yields CDR1 DFQATT and CDR2 SNEGSKA (reference sequence). The CDR3 DNA follows: TGCAGTGCTAGCCCCATGGAGACCCAGTACTTC. It specifies CSASPMETQYF.

Only a few counts were recorded for this clone. This rearrangement joins TRBV28 to TRBJ2-7, with 10 nucleotides matching TRBD1. J lost 1 base, V lost 4 bases, and 4 bases had no gene match. Per germline, CDR1 MDHEN and CDR2 SYDVKM. The CDR3 has 15 amino acids. CDR3 sequence reads: CASSSGTGVSYEQYF. Written as DNA, the CDR3 is TGTGCCAGCAGTTCCGGGACAGGGGTATCCTACGAGCAGTACTTC.

The gene calls are TRBV30 and TRBJ1-5; D possibly corresponds to TRBD1 (5 bases). CDR1 and CDR2 from the germline V gene are GTSNPN and SVGIG (reference sequence). The CDR3 is 12 residues long. The V gene lost 0 bases and the J gene lost 8 bases, with 8 bases spanning the gap. CDR3: CAWSVQEKPQHF. The CDR3 nucleotides are TGTGCCTGGAGTGTACAGGAGAAGCCCCAGCATTTT. Combining the CDR3 with reference TRBV30 and TRBJ1-5 gives the whole variable domain SQTIHQWPATLVQPVGSPLSLECTVEGTSNPNLYWYRQAAGRGLQLLFYSVGIGQISSEVPQNLSASRPQDRQFILSSKKLLLSDSGFYLCAWSVQEKPQHFGDGTRLSIL.

This clone was counted between two and nine times. This sequence joins TRBV7-2 and TRBJ1-2, with 9 bases aligning to TRBD1. The junction had 7 bases not matched to a gene; V was cut back by 1 base and J by 4 bases. Per the germline V gene, CDR1 is SGHTA and CDR2 is FQGNSA. There are 16 residues in the CDR3. This CDR3 reads CASSLGGDRVSYGYTF. Written as DNA, the CDR3 is TGTGCCAGCAGCTTAGGTGGGGACAGGGTGTCCTATGGCTACACCTTC.

The chain is built from TRBV6-5 and TRBJ1-5; D not resolved. The germline gives CDR1 MNHEY, CDR2 SVGAGI. This CDR3 has 12 residues. The V end was cut by 8 bases, the J end by 11 bases, with 16 bases between. CDR3 nucleotide sequence: TGTGCCAGCGGAGACCCACCCCAGTCCCAGCATTTT. Translating gives CASGDPPQSQHF.

The rearrangement joins TRBV10-2 to TRBJ2-5; maybe TRBD2 (5 bases). V lost 6 bases, J lost 5 bases, and 13 bases lay in between. Germline lookup yields CDR1 WSHSY and CDR2 SAAADI. The CDR3 runs 13 residues. Written as DNA, the CDR3 is TGCGCCAGCAGGGCTAGCCCCCCGGAGACCCAGTACTTC. The encoded protein is CASRASPPETQYF.

This clone turned up a few times. The rearrangement links TRBV18 to TRBJ2-7; 9 nucleotides match TRBD1. There are 14 residues in the CDR3. Germline CDR1 KGHSH, CDR2 LQKENI. After removal of 8 bases from V and 2 bases from J, the junction contained 7 bases not matched to a gene. CDR3 sequence: CASASGTGTYEQYF. The CDR3 DNA sequence: TGTGCCAGCGCTTCCGGGACAGGGACCTACGAGCAGTACTTC.

There are a few counts of this clone. The gene calls are TRBV29-1 and TRBJ2-7, with a weak D call TRBD2 (5 bases). This CDR3 is 11 amino acids long. Germline V gene lookup returns CDR1 SQVTM and CDR2 ANQGSEA. V lost 7 bases and J 7 bases, leaving 14 bases between the germline ends. The CDR3 DNA sequence: TGCAGCGGGTGGGAGACGGGGGAGCAGTACTTC. Translation: CSGWETGEQYF.

This clone has just a few counts. Distinct nucleotide sequences in the sample also encode this CDR3. This chain joins TRBV18 and TRBJ1-1; D may be TRBD1 (5 bases). Germline V gene lookup returns CDR1 KGHSH and CDR2 LQKENI. The CDR3 length is 14 residues. V shed 2 bases and J shed 1 base, with 8 bases lying between them. CDR3 region: CASSPGTGNTEAFF. CDR3 DNA sequence: TGTGCCAGCTCACCAGGGACTGGGAACACTGAAGCTTTCTTT.

This chain connects TRBV30 to TRBJ2-1, with D possibly being TRBD2 (6 bases). The CDR3 is made up of 14 amino acids. The V gene lost 0 bases and the J gene lost 15 bases, with 21 bases spanning the gap. Germline V gene data show CDR1 as GTSNPN and CDR2 as SVGIG (reference sequence). This chain's CDR3 is CAWSVPLEQRARFF. The CDR3 nucleotides are TGTGCCTGGAGTGTACCCCTCGAACAGCGGGCGCGGTTCTTC.

This clone was observed a few times. The rearrangement uses TRBV11-1 and TRBJ2-1, with 9 bases lining up with TRBD1. The J segment lost 7 bases and the V segment lost 0 bases, leaving 4 bases of the junction unmatched. Germline V gene sequence: CDR1 SGHAT, CDR2 FQDESV (reference sequence). The CDR3 runs to 15 residues. The CDR3 DNA reads as TGTGCCAGCAGCTTAGCCTGGACAGGGGTGAATGAGCAGTTCTTC. Its translation: CASSLAWTGVNEQFF.